This entry concerns a single TCR beta chain. Its antigen remains unknown. In each case, RNA was isolated and then reverse transcribed into cDNA as the sequencing template. Libraries were prepared by immunoSEQ multiplex PCR; TCRdb keeps only in-frame clonotypes and omits some of them. The data contain 160,000 or so clones, about 50% of them singletons. The data were obtained in a study of CD8+ T cells in alopecia areata. Notes on the study in general: Higher clonality was seen in lesional scalp than in normal scalp, especially in alopecia totalis/universalis.

From PBMCs, CD4+ and CD8+ T cells were sorted. Germline V CDR1 and CDR2: GTSNPN, SVGIG (reference sequence). V lost 2 bases to trimming and J lost 2 bases, with 7 bases between them. The CDR3 runs 12 residues. The specimen comprised CD8+ T cells sorted from blood, sampled at week 0. This TCR came from a human donor with alopecia areata. The rearrangement uses TRBV30 and TRBJ2-7; no reliable D call. CDR3 protein: CAWSLAAYEQYF. CDR3 nucleotides: TGTGCCTGGAGTCTGGCCGCCTACGAGCAGTACTTC.